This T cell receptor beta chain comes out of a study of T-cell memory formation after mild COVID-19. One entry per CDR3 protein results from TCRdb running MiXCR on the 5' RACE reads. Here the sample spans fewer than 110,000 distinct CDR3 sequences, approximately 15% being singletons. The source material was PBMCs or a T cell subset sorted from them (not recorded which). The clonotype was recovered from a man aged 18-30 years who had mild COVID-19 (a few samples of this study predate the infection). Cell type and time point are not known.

As DNA, the CDR3 is TGTGCCAGCAGCAAAGTAGGGGGACACGAGCAGTACGTC. Translating it yields CASSKVGGHEQYV. The V and J genes are TRBV21-1 and TRBJ2-7; the table calls TRBD1, which could not be checked here. TRBV21-1 is designated a pseudogene. The CDR3 covers 13 residues.